Listed here are 23 T cell receptor beta chains from one sample, sequenced in a study of neurological immune-mediated disorders. Via MiXCR, TCRdb re-called the 5' RACE reads, giving one row per CDR3 protein. The sample has about 62,000 distinct CDR3 sequences; about 3.7% are singletons. The sequenced sample consisted of PBMCs. Every receptor here comes from a woman aged 45 to 65 with multiple sclerosis.

This clonotype was recorded many times. V and J are TRBV5-1 and TRBJ2-1, with 9 positions matching TRBD1. CDR3 length: 15 amino acids. Per germline, CDR1 SGHRS and CDR2 YFSETQ. Trimming took 2 bases from V and 8 from J; bases not matched to a gene: 8. The CDR3 region is CASSLQGAKADEQFF. The CDR3, as DNA: TGCGCCAGCAGCTTACAGGGGGCCAAGGCTGATGAGCAGTTCTTC. The entire variable domain, with the rest obtained from reference TRBV5-1 and TRBJ2-1, is as follows: KAGVTQTPRYLIKTRGQQVTLSCSPISGHRSVSWYQQTPGQGLQFLFEYFSETQRNKGNFPGRFSGRQFSNSRSEMNVSTLELGDSALYLCASSLQGAKADEQFFGPGTRLTVL.

This clonotype occurred a few times. A much larger clone lies a single base off, so this may be a read error. The chain recombines TRBV9 with TRBJ2-7, with TRBD2 identical over 8 bases. Germline CDR1 is SGDLS and CDR2 is YYNGEE. The CDR3 totals 16 residues. Trimming at V came to 2 bases and at J to 2 bases, leaving 9 bases not matched to a gene. Here the CDR3 DNA reads TGTGCCAGCAGCGTGGCAGGGACTAGAGGGCCCTACGAGCAGTACTTC. It codes for CASSVAGTRGPYEQYF.

This sequence joins TRBV20-1 and TRBJ1-3; D is ambiguous. Trimming took 1 base from V and 4 from J, leaving 11 bases between them. The CDR3 totals 14 residues. Germline V CDR1 and CDR2: DFQATT, SNEGSKA (reference sequence). CDR3 region: CSARGSEGGNTIYF. CDR3 nucleotides: TGCAGTGCTAGAGGGTCGGAAGGAGGAAACACCATATATTTT.

The table lists this clonotype with many counts. The chain links TRBV7-2 to TRBJ1-4, with D unresolved. The CDR3 length is 14 residues. Germline-derived CDR1 and CDR2 are SGHTA and FQGNSA. Trimming removed 3 bases from V and 4 bases from J, with 9 bases in between. This CDR3 reads CASSLRPFNEKLFF. Written as DNA, the CDR3 is TGTGCCAGCAGCTTGAGGCCGTTTAATGAAAAACTGTTTTTT.

This clonotype was seen at least ten times. The chain is built from TRBV6-2 or TRBV6-3 and TRBJ2-2, with 11 nucleotides matching TRBD2. CDR1 and CDR2 from the germline V gene are MNHEY and SVGEGT. J gave up 5 bases and V 5 bases, and 4 bases lay outside the gene matches. The CDR3 consists of 15 residues. CDR3 sequence (DNA): TGTGCCAGCAGTACTAGCGGGAGTGGAACCGGGGAGCTGTTTTTT. It codes for CASSTSGSGTGELFF.

The chain recombines TRBV5-5 with TRBJ2-3; D may be TRBD1 (5 bases). Germline lookup yields CDR1 SGHKS and CDR2 YYEKEE (reference sequence). Trimming took 6 bases from V and 6 from J, leaving 26 bases between them. This CDR3 is 17 amino acids long. This chain's CDR3 is CASTRVYPGLALDTQYF. CDR3 coding DNA: TGTGCCAGCACCAGGGTTTATCCAGGGTTAGCATTGGATACGCAGTATTTT.

This clonotype was observed at least ten times. The rearrangement uses TRBV10-3 and TRBJ1-6; unclear D gene. There are 15 residues in the CDR3. Germline CDR1 and CDR2: ENHRY and SYGVKD. V dropped 10 bases and J dropped 5 bases, with 18 bases sitting between them. The CDR3 DNA reads as TGTGCCAGCCGAGTGACTACATTGGATAATTCACCCCTCCACTTT. It translates to CASRVTTLDNSPLHF.

The table lists this clonotype with many counts. This chain uses TRBV7-9 with TRBJ2-3; weak D call: TRBD1 (5 bases). The ends were cut back, 1 base at V and 5 bases at J, with 16 bases in the middle. Per germline, CDR1 SEHNR and CDR2 FQNEAQ (reference sequence). The CDR3 contains 16 residues. CDR3 sequence: CASSLGARAWEDTQYF. CDR3 bases: TGTGCCAGCAGCTTAGGTGCCAGGGCATGGGAAGATACGCAGTATTTT.

This clonotype has at least ten counts. In DNA form, the CDR3 reads TGCGCCAGCAGCTTGGATGGGAGGGATTCACCCCTCCACTTT. Translation gives CASSLDGRDSPLHF. The J gene is TRBJ1-6, the V gene TRBV5-1; D is unresolved. Germline lookup yields CDR1 SGHRS and CDR2 YFSETQ. The CDR3 consists of 14 residues. V was cut by 0 bases and J by 8 bases, with 9 bases left in between. The full variable domain, rest sourced from reference TRBV5-1 and TRBJ1-6, is KAGVTQTPRYLIKTRGQQVTLSCSPISGHRSVSWYQQTPGQGLQFLFEYFSETQRNKGNFPGRFSGRQFSNSRSEMNVSTLELGDSALYLCASSLDGRDSPLHFGNGTRLTVT.

In its sample, this clonotype was seen many times. The CDR3 protein is CASMFGRQETQYF. Written as DNA, the CDR3 is TGTGCCAGCATGTTCGGGAGACAAGAGACCCAGTACTTC. The V gene is TRBV7-9, the J gene TRBJ2-5, with D perhaps matching TRBD2 (6 bases). The V gene lost 7 bases and the J gene lost 2 bases, with 11 bases spanning the gap. The CDR3 consists of 13 residues. Germline values: CDR1 SEHNR, CDR2 FQNEAQ (reference sequence).

The rearrangement uses TRBV5-1 and TRBJ2-1; 12 positions match TRBD2. The CDR3 runs 15 residues. CDR1 is SGHRS and CDR2 is YFSETQ in the germline V gene. After removal of 4 bases from V and 6 bases from J, the junction contained 5 bases not matched to a gene. DNA of the CDR3: TGCGCCAGCAGCCCACTAGCGGGGGGTACCAATGAGCAGTTCTTC. This translates into CASSPLAGGTNEQFF. The whole variable domain, filled in from reference TRBV5-1 and TRBJ2-1, reads KAGVTQTPRYLIKTRGQQVTLSCSPISGHRSVSWYQQTPGQGLQFLFEYFSETQRNKGNFPGRFSGRQFSNSRSEMNVSTLELGDSALYLCASSPLAGGTNEQFFGPGTRLTVL.

This clonotype has at least ten counts. V is TRBV4-3 and J is TRBJ1-2; a weak D match, TRBD1 (6 bases). Germline assignment: CDR1 LGHNA and CDR2 YSLEER. The germline V and J ends were trimmed by 9 bases and 4 bases, with 21 bases remaining between them. The length of the CDR3 is 15 residues. Written as DNA, the CDR3 is TGCGCCAGTCGGGGAGGACAGTACCCGTTCTATGGCTACACCTTC. Its protein is CASRGGQYPFYGYTF.

This clonotype was observed many times. The chain carries TRBV14 and TRBJ2-3; D gene uncertain. V was cut by 2 bases and J by 11 bases, with 11 bases left in between. The CDR3 length is 12 residues. Germline CDR1 reads SGHDN; CDR2 reads FVKESK. CDR3 nucleotide sequence: TGTGCCAGCAGCCAAAGCCCCTCGGGGCAGTATTTT. The encoded protein is CASSQSPSGQYF.

This clonotype was observed a few times. The chain carries TRBV6-5 and TRBJ2-3; D remains ambiguous. The ends were cut back, 8 bases at V and 5 bases at J, with 17 bases in the middle. Germline loops: CDR1 MNHEY, CDR2 SVGAGI. This CDR3 has 14 amino acids. Here the CDR3 reads CASAGDLLLDTQYF. The DNA for the CDR3 is TGTGCCAGCGCCGGCGATCTCCTTTTAGATACGCAGTATTTT.

With regard to this clonotype: One junction end disagrees with the germline gene, perhaps due to a read error. This chain uses TRBV7-9 with TRBJ1-6, with 8 bases that match TRBD1. Germline lookup yields CDR1 SEHNR and CDR2 FQNEAQ (reference sequence). The CDR3 has 14 amino acids. The CDR3 here is CASSLTGVNSPLNF. CDR3 nucleotides: TGTGCCAGCAGTCTGACAGGGGTTAATTCACCCCTCAACTTT.

This clonotype has ten or more counts. The J gene is TRBJ2-1, the V gene TRBV5-1; D not certain. The CDR3 is made up of 16 amino acids. V shed 0 bases and J shed 3 bases, with 13 bases lying between them. Germline V gene data show CDR1 as SGHRS and CDR2 as YFSETQ. Written as DNA, the CDR3 is TGCGCCAGCAGCTTGGAGCCCATGGGCGGCTACAATGAGCAGTTCTTC. Protein product: CASSLEPMGGYNEQFF.

This clonotype has only a few counts. The chain uses TRBV12-3 or TRBV12-4 and TRBJ1-3; D not certain. The CDR3 covers 13 residues. The V gene lost 1 base and the J gene lost 3 bases, with 4 bases spanning the gap. The CDR3 sequence is CASSLGHGNTIYF. DNA for the CDR3: TGTGCCAGCAGTTTAGGACATGGAAACACCATATATTTT.

This rearrangement joins TRBV20-1 to TRBJ2-7, with TRBD1 matching 7 bases. V shed 6 bases and J 2 bases; nucleotides not matched to a gene: 13. CDR3 length: 15 residues. The germline gives CDR1 DFQATT, CDR2 SNEGSKA (reference sequence). In nucleotides, the CDR3 is TGCAGTGCCAATCCTACCGGGACAGCCACCTACGAGCAGTACTTC. Translated: CSANPTGTATYEQYF.

This clonotype occurred a few times. The genes are TRBV20-1 and TRBJ2-3; D gene ambiguous. The V end lost 0 bases, the J end lost 4 bases, and 11 bases lay between the germline ends. From germline, CDR1 is DFQATT and CDR2 SNEGSKA (reference sequence). The CDR3 runs to 14 residues. The CDR3 region is CSAREMGSADTQYF. CDR3 nucleotides: TGCAGTGCTAGAGAAATGGGAAGTGCAGATACGCAGTATTTT.

This clonotype was picked up many times. The chain has TRBV4-2 and TRBJ1-2; D is undetermined. This CDR3 region has 12 residues. CDR1 and CDR2 from the germline V gene are LGHNA and YNFKEQ. V lost 1 base and J 8 bases, leaving 8 bases between the germline ends. The CDR3 DNA reads TGTGCCAGCAGCCAAGTCACAAGCGGCTACACCTTC. Its protein is CASSQVTSGYTF.

This clonotype was detected many times. The rearrangement joins TRBV20-1 to TRBJ2-2; 8 bases align to TRBD1. Per the germline V gene, CDR1 is DFQATT and CDR2 is SNEGSKA (reference sequence). V lost 0 bases, J lost 4 bases, and 1 base stayed unmatched. The CDR3 is 14 amino acids. This chain's CDR3 is CSARDQGATGELFF. As DNA, the CDR3 is TGCAGTGCTAGAGATCAGGGGGCCACCGGGGAGCTGTTTTTT.

This clonotype was seen ten or more times. The rearrangement links TRBV4-2 to TRBJ2-4; D ambiguous. V was clipped by 2 bases and J by 11 bases, with 10 bases between them. CDR3 length: 12 residues. Germline-derived CDR1 and CDR2 are LGHNA and YNFKEQ. CDR3 nucleotides: TGTGCCAGCAGCCAATCCCCGCTTTTTCAGTACTTC. It codes for CASSQSPLFQYF.

This clonotype was found many times. The CDR3: CASTLYGASGSGNTGELFF. The CDR3 DNA reads as TGTGCCAGCACCCTCTACGGAGCTAGCGGGAGCGGGAACACCGGGGAGCTGTTTTTT. The chain carries TRBV6-5 and TRBJ2-2; 10 bases are a match to TRBD2. The length of the CDR3 is 19 residues. Germline V CDR1 and CDR2: MNHEY, SVGAGI. The ends lost 7 bases at V and 1 base at J; junction bases unmatched: 15.